The rows below give T cell receptor beta chains drawn from one sample of a study of T cell responses to AZD1222 COVID-19 vaccine. Only in-frame clones appear in the TCRdb table, and some are missing; sequencing was by immunoSEQ multiplex PCR. Among 110,000 to 150,000 clones listed, about 90% were seen once. The source was peripheral blood, collected 28 days after the second AZD1222 dose. Receptors were obtained from an adult who received the AZD1222 COVID-19 vaccine. CDR3s include the opening cysteine and the closing phenylalanine or tryptophan. A D gene is named only where the DNA matches it firmly. Size values are once, few and many counts, or a class for expanded clones, and some rows have none.

clone_size	v_call	j_call	d_call	cdr3_aa	cdr3_nt
-	TRBV29-1	TRBJ1-6	-	CSSGQNYNSPLHF	TGCAGCTCGGGACAAAACTATAATTCACCCCTCCACTTT
-	TRBV7-2	TRBJ2-5	-	CASSLVGRSKGETQYF	TGTGCCAGCAGCTTAGTAGGGCGGTCAAAGGGGGAGACCCAGTACTTC
-	TRBV6-1	TRBJ2-3	TRBD1	CASSETGGADTQYF	TGTGCCAGCAGTGAGACAGGGGGCGCGGATACGCAGTATTTT
-	TRBV2	TRBJ2-1	TRBD2	CASSEGAGVGNEQFF	TGTGCCAGCAGTGAGGGAGCGGGGGTTGGGAATGAGCAGTTCTTC
-	TRBV5-4	TRBJ2-5	TRBD2	CASSWGIAGIQETQYF	TGTGCCAGCAGCTGGGGGATAGCGGGTATACAAGAGACCCAGTACTTC
-	TRBV3-1/TRBV3-2	TRBJ2-1	-	CASSQGPGPRFF	TGTGCCAGCAGCCAAGGACCCGGGCCGCGGTTCTTC
-	TRBV9	TRBJ1-5	TRBD1	CASSPSTGGHQPQHF	TGTGCCAGCAGCCCCTCGACAGGGGGCCATCAGCCCCAGCATTTT
-	TRBV19	TRBJ2-7	TRBD1	CASRQSGTGLYEQYF	TGTGCCAGTAGACAGTCCGGGACAGGATTATACGAGCAGTACTTC
-	TRBV6-2/TRBV6-3	TRBJ2-7	-	CASSYVRDEQYF	TGTGCCAGCAGTTACGTCCGGGACGAGCAGTACTTC
-	TRBV28	TRBJ2-1	TRBD2	CASSLPTSGRGYEQFF	TGTGCCAGCAGCCTACCGACTAGCGGGAGGGGCTATGAGCAGTTCTTC
-	TRBV12-3/TRBV12-4	TRBJ2-2	TRBD1	CASSRQGIGELFF	TGTGCCAGCAGTCGACAGGGAATCGGGGAGCTGTTTTTT
-	TRBV4-1	TRBJ1-4	-	CASSQRGGNEKLFF	TGCGCCAGCAGCCAAAGGGGGGGTAATGAAAAACTGTTTTTT
-	TRBV2	TRBJ1-1	-	CASRGQNTEAFF	TGTGCCAGCAGGGGACAGAACACTGAAGCTTTCTTT
-	TRBV6-2/TRBV6-3	TRBJ1-1	TRBD1	CASSRGQMNTEAFF	TGTGCCAGCAGCCGGGGACAGATGAACACTGAAGCTTTCTTT
-	TRBV5-5	TRBJ1-1	-	CASSIGPLITTEAFF	TGTGCCAGCAGCATTGGCCCTCTAATAACCACTGAAGCTTTCTTT
-	TRBV27	TRBJ2-2	-	CASSFPGQYTGELFF	TGTGCCAGCAGTTTTCCCGGACAGTACACCGGGGAGCTGTTTTTT
-	TRBV4-3	TRBJ2-1	-	CASSQDSRGEQFF	TGCGCCAGCAGCCAAGATTCCCGCGGGGAGCAGTTCTTC
-	TRBV6-6	TRBJ2-1	TRBD1	CASSLDRVYNEQFF	TGTGCCAGCAGTTTGGACAGGGTCTACAATGAGCAGTTCTTC
-	TRBV19	TRBJ1-4	-	CASRWGETNEKLFF	TGTGCCAGTAGGTGGGGGGAAACTAATGAAAAACTGTTTTTT
once	TRBV7-9	TRBJ2-3	TRBD2	CASSLGTSGRDTQYF	TGTGCCAGCAGCCTCGGGACTAGCGGGAGAGATACGCAGTATTTT
-	TRBV11-2	TRBJ2-1	TRBD2	CASSLLAGGPNRPRQFF	TGTGCCAGCAGCCTACTAGCGGGAGGGCCGAACAGACCCCGACAGTTCTTC
-	TRBV4-3	TRBJ1-2	TRBD1	CASSQEWDRGRGDYGYTF	TGCGCCAGCAGCCAAGAATGGGACAGGGGCAGGGGAGACTATGGCTACACCTTC